The 8 T cell receptor beta chains reported below all come from one sample, sequenced in a study of cytomegalovirus exposure and HLA in healthy donors. PCR employed 60 Vbeta and 13 Jbeta primers. Sequencing was performed with immunoSEQ multiplex PCR; in TCRdb, only in-frame clones are kept and a portion is missing. The sample lists some 110,000 clones; roughly 83% were seen once. The sequenced sample was PBMCs. Receptor source: a woman aged 18-30 years in good health and CMV-seropositive.

This rearrangement joins TRBV7-6 to TRBJ1-2, with D tentatively TRBD1 (5 bases). V was cut by 5 bases and J by 3 bases, with 13 bases left in between. Germline V gene data show CDR1 as SGHVS and CDR2 as FNYEAQ. The CDR3 runs to 14 residues. CDR3 nucleotide sequence: TGTGCCAGCAGCCTAGACGGGGGGTACTATGGCTACACCTTC. It yields the protein CASSLDGGYYGYTF.

The chain employs TRBV27 and TRBJ2-1; a possible D gene is TRBD2 (6 bases). The CDR3 totals 15 residues. V was clipped by 5 bases and J by 3 bases, with 14 bases between them. CDR1 and CDR2 (germline): MNHEY, SMNVEV (reference sequence). Here the CDR3 reads CASSQGPGGYNEQFF. The DNA for the CDR3 is TGTGCCAGCAGTCAAGGCCCCGGGGGCTACAATGAGCAGTTCTTC.

The genes are TRBV5-5 and TRBJ2-7, with TRBD2 as a possible D gene (6 bases). Germline V gene sequence: CDR1 SGHKS, CDR2 YYEKEE (reference sequence). The CDR3 has 14 amino acids. Trimming shortened V by 5 bases and J by 2 bases, and 14 bases separated the two germline ends. CDR3 DNA sequence: TGTGCCAGCAGGGCCGGACGGACTACCTACGAGCAGTACTTC. Translated, it gives CASRAGRTTYEQYF.

The chain employs TRBV5-4 and TRBJ2-3; 15 bases align to TRBD2. The junction had 3 bases not matched to a gene; V was cut back by 4 bases and J by 3 bases. This CDR3 region has 16 residues. Per the germline V gene, CDR1 is SGHNT and CDR2 is YYREEE (reference sequence). CDR3 bases: TGTGCCAGCAGCCATGGGACTAGCGGGAGGACAGATACGCAGTATTTT. Its translation is CASSHGTSGRTDTQYF.

The chain is built from TRBV27 and TRBJ2-7; TRBD2 agrees at 14 bases. CDR1 and CDR2 (germline): MNHEY, SMNVEV (reference sequence). CDR3 length equals 15 residues. V was pared by 4 bases and J by 3 bases, with 2 bases of the junction left unmatched. CDR3 nucleotides: TGTGCCAGCAGTTCGGGACTAGCGGGGGTCTACGAGCAGTACTTC. Translating gives CASSSGLAGVYEQYF.

The chain has TRBV28 and TRBJ1-3; TRBD1 matches at 7 bases. This CDR3 is 14 amino acids long. V trimming: 6 bases; J trimming: 4 bases; junction bases outside the gene matches: 6. Germline V gene lookup returns CDR1 MDHEN and CDR2 SYDVKM. The CDR3 loop is CASRSTGAGNTIYF. The CDR3 DNA reads TGTGCCAGCAGGTCCACAGGGGCCGGAAACACCATATATTTT.

This clone was recorded only once. V and J are TRBV6-4 and TRBJ1-5; D may be TRBD1 (5 bases). The CDR3 contains 13 residues. Germline-derived CDR1 and CDR2 are MRHNA and SNTAGT. Trimming shortened V by 5 bases and J by 5 bases, and 10 bases separated the two germline ends. In DNA form, the CDR3 reads TGTGCCAGCAGTTACGACAGCCATCAGCCCCAGCATTTT. This gives the protein CASSYDSHQPQHF.

The rearrangement joins TRBV20-1 to TRBJ2-5, with 7 bases identical to TRBD2. The CDR3 extends over 11 amino acids. The V segment lost 8 bases and the J segment 11 bases; nucleotides outside the gene matches: 11. CDR1 is DFQATT and CDR2 is SNEGSKA in the germline V gene (reference sequence). The CDR3 protein is CSLGRGTEQYF. CDR3 sequence (DNA): TGCAGTTTAGGGCGGGGGACTGAACAGTACTTC.